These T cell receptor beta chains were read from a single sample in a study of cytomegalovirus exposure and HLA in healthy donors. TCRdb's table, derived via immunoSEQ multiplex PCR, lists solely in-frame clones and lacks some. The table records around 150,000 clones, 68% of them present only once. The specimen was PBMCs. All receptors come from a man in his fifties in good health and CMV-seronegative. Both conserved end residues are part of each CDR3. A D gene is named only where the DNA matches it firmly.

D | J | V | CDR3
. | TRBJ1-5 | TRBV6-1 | CASRGGVSNQPQHF
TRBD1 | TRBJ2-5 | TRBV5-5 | CASRLETGKRETQYF
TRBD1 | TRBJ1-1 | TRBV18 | CASSQDRKNTEAFF
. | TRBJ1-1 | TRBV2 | CASSVGGGRTEAFF
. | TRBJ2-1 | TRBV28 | CASRGSSEGDNEQFF
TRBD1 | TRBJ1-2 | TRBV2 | CASSPAPTGASYGYTF
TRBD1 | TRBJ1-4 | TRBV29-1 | CSVAQGAREKLFF
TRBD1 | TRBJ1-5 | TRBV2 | CASSGTGGGGNQPQHF
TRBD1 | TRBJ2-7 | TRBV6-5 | CASSYRGRTYEQYF
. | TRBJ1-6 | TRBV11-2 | CASSLTPTGNSPLHF
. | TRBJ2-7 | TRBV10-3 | CAISESVASSYEQYF
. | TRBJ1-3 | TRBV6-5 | CASSYSGGATGNTIYF
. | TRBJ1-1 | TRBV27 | CASRGDFGDTEAFF
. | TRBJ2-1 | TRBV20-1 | CSVADNEQFF
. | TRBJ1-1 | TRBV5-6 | CASSGYRVLGQNTEAFF
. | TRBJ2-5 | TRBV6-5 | CASSFTGRSYQETQYF
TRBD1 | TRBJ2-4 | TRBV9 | CASSVAPGGPKNIQYF
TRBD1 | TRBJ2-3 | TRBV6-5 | CATRDRDTDTQYF
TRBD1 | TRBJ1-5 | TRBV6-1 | CASSEATGGEQPQHF
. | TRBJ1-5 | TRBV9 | CASSGGHPYSNQPQHF
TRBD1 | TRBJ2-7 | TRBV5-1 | CASSPGTGYHEQYF
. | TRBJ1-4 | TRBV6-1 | CASRKGLEGEKLFF
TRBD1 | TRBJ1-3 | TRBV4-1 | CASSQESGGFSGNTIYF
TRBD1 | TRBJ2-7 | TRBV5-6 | CASSLGGGRGKTYEQYF
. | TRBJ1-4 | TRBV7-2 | CASSLPGGFSNEKLFF
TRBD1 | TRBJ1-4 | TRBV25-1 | CASQQGAGEKLFF
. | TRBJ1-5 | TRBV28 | CATTTRGFNQPQHF
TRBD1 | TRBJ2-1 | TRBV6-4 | CASSDEVGTGGGNEQFF
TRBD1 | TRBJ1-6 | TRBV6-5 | CASRGQDNSPLHF
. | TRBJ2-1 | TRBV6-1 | CASSVHRELGGNEQFF
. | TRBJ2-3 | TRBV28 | CACGSGMGTDTQYF
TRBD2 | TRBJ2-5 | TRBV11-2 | CASSPRSGVWGETQYF
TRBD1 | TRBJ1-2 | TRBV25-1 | CASRDSGQGYGYTF
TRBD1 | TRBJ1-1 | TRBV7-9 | CASTKAEGARSEAFF
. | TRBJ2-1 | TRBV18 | CASSPPESRDEQFF
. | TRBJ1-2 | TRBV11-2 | CASSLGENYGYTF
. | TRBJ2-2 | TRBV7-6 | CASGAVNTGELFF
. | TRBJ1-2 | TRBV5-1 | CASRDYENYGYTF
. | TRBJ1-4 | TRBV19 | CASSIQSVEKLFF
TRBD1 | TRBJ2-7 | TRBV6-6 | CASSARDRASYEQYF
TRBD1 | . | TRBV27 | CASSRGTDTYEQYF
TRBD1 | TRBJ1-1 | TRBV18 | CASSPLRDSSWLNTEAFF
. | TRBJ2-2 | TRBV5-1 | CASSPFEGAGELFF
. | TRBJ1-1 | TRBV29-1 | CSVSRRTEAFF
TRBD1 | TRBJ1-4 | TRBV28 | CASMGQINEKLFF